Listed below are T cell receptor beta chains from one sample, sequenced in a study of blood T cell repertoires in COVID-19. Repertoires were generated with immunoSEQ multiplex PCR, while TCRdb's copy carries only in-frame clones and drops some. This sample has a few hundred thousand clones; approximately 86% occur once, and the top ten carry about 8.9%. The sample was PBMCs or T cells enriched from blood (not recorded which). These receptors all come from a woman younger than 30 who had recovered from COVID-19. CDR3s include the opening cysteine and the closing phenylalanine or tryptophan. The D gene is left open where the match is weak. The listing skips clone size in some rows; elsewhere it reads once, few, many or a size class.

V gene: TRBV21-1; D gene: -; CDR3 length: 17; J gene: TRBJ1-5; clone size: -; CDR3 protein: CASRRRGRGAPGQPQHF; CDR3 DNA: TGTGCCAGCAGACGCAGGGGACGGGGGGCGCCCGGTCAGCCCCAGCATTTT
V gene: TRBV14; D gene: -; CDR3 length: 15; J gene: TRBJ2-6; clone size: -; CDR3 protein: CASRRGLTGANVLTF; CDR3 DNA: TGTGCCAGCAGGAGAGGGCTGACTGGGGCCAACGTCCTGACTTTC
V gene: TRBV9; D gene: TRBD1; CDR3 length: 15; J gene: TRBJ2-7; clone size: -; CDR3 protein: CASSVDTGGSYEQYF; CDR3 DNA: TGTGCCAGCAGCGTAGATACAGGGGGCTCCTACGAGCAGTACTTC
V gene: TRBV4-1; D gene: TRBD1; CDR3 length: 15; J gene: TRBJ2-3; clone size: -; CDR3 protein: CASSWRQGEKDTQYF; CDR3 DNA: TGCGCCAGCAGCTGGAGACAGGGGGAGAAAGATACGCAGTATTTT
V gene: TRBV7-9; D gene: -; CDR3 length: 13; J gene: TRBJ2-7; clone size: -; CDR3 protein: CASSSGQVNEQYF; CDR3 DNA: TGTGCCAGCAGCTCGGGACAAGTCAACGAGCAGTACTTC
V gene: TRBV5-1; D gene: -; CDR3 length: 15; J gene: TRBJ2-7; clone size: -; CDR3 protein: CASSLALGGVNEQYF; CDR3 DNA: TGCGCCAGCAGCTTGGCCCTCGGGGGTGTGAACGAGCAGTACTTC
V gene: TRBV18; D gene: -; CDR3 length: 13; J gene: TRBJ1-5; clone size: -; CDR3 protein: CASSPTGNQPQHF; CDR3 DNA: TGTGCCAGCTCACCCACAGGGAATCAGCCCCAGCATTTT
V gene: TRBV3-1/TRBV3-2; D gene: -; CDR3 length: 14; J gene: TRBJ2-7; clone size: -; CDR3 protein: CASSHRNSPYEQYF; CDR3 DNA: TGTGCCAGCAGCCACCGGAACAGCCCCTACGAGCAGTACTTC
V gene: TRBV12-3/TRBV12-4; D gene: -; CDR3 length: 13; J gene: TRBJ2-7; clone size: -; CDR3 protein: CASRPLGGDEQYF; CDR3 DNA: TGTGCCAGCAGACCATTAGGGGGGGACGAGCAGTACTTC
V gene: TRBV7-2; D gene: -; CDR3 length: 16; J gene: TRBJ2-3; clone size: -; CDR3 protein: CASSLLGGSSTDTQYF; CDR3 DNA: TGTGCCAGCAGCTTACTAGGCGGAAGTAGCACAGATACGCAGTATTTT
V gene: TRBV30; D gene: -; CDR3 length: 16; J gene: TRBJ2-5; clone size: -; CDR3 protein: CAWSMRGPSLKETQYF; CDR3 DNA: TGTGCCTGGAGTATGCGGGGGCCTAGCCTTAAAGAGACCCAGTACTTC
V gene: TRBV29-1; D gene: -; CDR3 length: 13; J gene: TRBJ1-1; clone size: -; CDR3 protein: CSVAERKNTEAFF; CDR3 DNA: TGCAGCGTTGCCGAGAGGAAAAACACTGAAGCTTTCTTT
V gene: TRBV12-3/TRBV12-4; D gene: -; CDR3 length: 13; J gene: TRBJ1-2; clone size: -; CDR3 protein: CASSSATNYGYTF; CDR3 DNA: TGTGCCAGCAGTAGTGCTACTAACTATGGCTACACCTTC
V gene: TRBV14; D gene: -; CDR3 length: 11; J gene: TRBJ2-7; clone size: once; CDR3 protein: CASSNTWEQYF; CDR3 DNA: TGTGCCAGCAGCAACACATGGGAGCAGTACTTC
V gene: TRBV7-3; D gene: -; CDR3 length: 12; J gene: TRBJ2-3; clone size: -; CDR3 protein: CASSFTSDTQYF; CDR3 DNA: TGTGCCAGCAGCTTTACCAGTGATACGCAGTATTTT
V gene: TRBV7-2; D gene: -; CDR3 length: 15; J gene: TRBJ1-4; clone size: -; CDR3 protein: CASRLDRRANEKLFF; CDR3 DNA: TGTGCCAGCAGGCTGGACAGAAGAGCGAATGAAAAACTGTTTTTT
V gene: TRBV6-2/TRBV6-3; D gene: TRBD2; CDR3 length: 18; J gene: TRBJ2-2; clone size: -; CDR3 protein: CASTYTMAGLVDTGELFF; CDR3 DNA: TGTGCCAGCACTTACACCATGGCGGGACTAGTCGACACCGGGGAGCTGTTTTTT
V gene: TRBV25-1; D gene: -; CDR3 length: 13; J gene: TRBJ1-5; clone size: -; CDR3 protein: CARGPLEGQPQHF; CDR3 DNA: TGTGCCCGCGGCCCTTTAGAAGGACAGCCCCAGCATTTT
V gene: TRBV18; D gene: TRBD1; CDR3 length: 15; J gene: TRBJ2-7; clone size: -; CDR3 protein: CASSPKGQGTYEQYF; CDR3 DNA: TGTGCCAGCTCACCGAAGGGACAGGGTACCTACGAGCAGTACTTC
V gene: TRBV7-2; D gene: -; CDR3 length: 16; J gene: TRBJ1-4; clone size: -; CDR3 protein: CASSFRPGGANEKLFF; CDR3 DNA: TGTGCCAGCAGCTTCAGACCGGGAGGGGCTAATGAAAAACTGTTTTTT
V gene: TRBV7-3; D gene: TRBD1; CDR3 length: 12; J gene: TRBJ2-7; clone size: -; CDR3 protein: CASSLNRGEQYF; CDR3 DNA: TGTGCCAGCAGCTTAAACAGGGGCGAGCAGTACTTC
V gene: TRBV29-1; D gene: TRBD1; CDR3 length: 14; J gene: TRBJ2-3; clone size: -; CDR3 protein: CSVSTTGLADTQYF; CDR3 DNA: TGCAGCGTGTCGACGACAGGGTTGGCAGATACGCAGTATTTT
V gene: TRBV5-1; D gene: -; CDR3 length: 15; J gene: TRBJ2-2; clone size: -; CDR3 protein: CASSLALANTGELFF; CDR3 DNA: TGCGCCAGCAGCTTAGCCCTTGCGAACACCGGGGAGCTGTTTTTT
V gene: TRBV4-3; D gene: -; CDR3 length: 13; J gene: TRBJ1-1; clone size: once; CDR3 protein: CASSSLRGTEAFF; CDR3 DNA: TGCGCCAGCAGCTCCTTAAGGGGGACTGAAGCTTTCTTT
V gene: TRBV3-1/TRBV3-2; D gene: TRBD2; CDR3 length: 14; J gene: TRBJ2-7; clone size: -; CDR3 protein: CASSQVAGPYEQYF; CDR3 DNA: TGTGCCAGCAGCCAAGTAGCGGGACCCTACGAGCAGTACTTC
V gene: TRBV4-2; D gene: -; CDR3 length: 15; J gene: TRBJ1-6; clone size: -; CDR3 protein: CASSQDTGGKSPLHF; CDR3 DNA: TGTGCCAGCAGCCAAGATACGGGCGGGAAGTCACCCCTCCACTTT
V gene: TRBV12-5; D gene: -; CDR3 length: 14; J gene: TRBJ2-2; clone size: -; CDR3 protein: CASGLSGVSGELFF; CDR3 DNA: TGTGCTAGTGGTTTGTCAGGGGTCTCCGGGGAGCTGTTTTTT
V gene: TRBV15; D gene: TRBD1; CDR3 length: 17; J gene: TRBJ2-7; clone size: -; CDR3 protein: CATSREPGTALVYEQYF; CDR3 DNA: TGTGCCACCAGCAGGGAACCTGGGACAGCCTTAGTCTACGAGCAGTACTTC
V gene: TRBV5-1; D gene: TRBD1; CDR3 length: 14; J gene: TRBJ2-7; clone size: -; CDR3 protein: CASSTGTGGYEQYF; CDR3 DNA: TGCGCCAGCAGCACGGGGACAGGGGGCTACGAGCAGTACTTC
V gene: TRBV4-1; D gene: -; CDR3 length: 17; J gene: TRBJ1-5; clone size: -; CDR3 protein: CASSQINQAGRNQPQHF; CDR3 DNA: TGCGCCAGCAGCCAGATAAATCAGGCGGGGAGAAATCAGCCCCAGCATTTT
V gene: TRBV18; D gene: TRBD1; CDR3 length: 15; J gene: TRBJ2-5; clone size: once; CDR3 protein: CASSPPGTGPETQYF; CDR3 DNA: TGTGCCAGCTCACCCCCCGGGACAGGGCCAGAGACCCAGTACTTC
V gene: TRBV21-1; D gene: -; CDR3 length: 20; J gene: TRBJ1-1; clone size: -; CDR3 protein: CASSVQQGGNPSRWDTEAFF; CDR3 DNA: TGTGCCAGCAGCGTACAACAGGGGGGAAACCCATCACGGTGGGACACTGAAGCTTTCTTT
V gene: TRBV11-2; D gene: -; CDR3 length: 13; J gene: TRBJ2-3; clone size: -; CDR3 protein: CASSLTSTDTQYF; CDR3 DNA: TGTGCCAGCAGCTTAACTAGCACAGATACGCAGTATTTT
V gene: TRBV5-1; D gene: -; CDR3 length: 13; J gene: TRBJ2-3; clone size: -; CDR3 protein: CASSSLLADTQYF; CDR3 DNA: TGCGCCAGCAGCTCCCTACTGGCAGATACGCAGTATTTT
V gene: TRBV6-4; D gene: -; CDR3 length: 15; J gene: TRBJ2-1; clone size: -; CDR3 protein: CASSSGPGNYNEQFF; CDR3 DNA: TGTGCCAGCAGTTCAGGCCCCGGTAATTACAATGAGCAGTTCTTC
V gene: TRBV7-9; D gene: TRBD1; CDR3 length: 14; J gene: TRBJ1-1; clone size: -; CDR3 protein: CASSEDREFGEAFF; CDR3 DNA: TGTGCCAGCAGCGAAGACAGGGAATTCGGGGAAGCTTTCTTT